A selection of T cell receptor beta chains follows, all from one sample in a study of T cell responses to AZD1222 COVID-19 vaccine. Clones were read by immunoSEQ multiplex PCR, and TCRdb kept only the in-frame ones, dropping some. The sample has some 150,000 clones; around nine tenths are singletons. The specimen comprised peripheral blood, sampled on day 0 of AZD1222 vaccination. The receptor set was obtained from an adult in good health. Each CDR3 is given with its conserved first and last residue. The D gene is left open where the match is weak. Clone size appears in some rows only: once, few, many, or a class for an expanded clone.

cdr3_aa | cdr3_nt | j_call | d_call | clone_size | v_call
CASSFRGENSPLHF | TGCGCCAGCAGCTTCAGGGGCGAGAATTCACCCCTCCACTTT | TRBJ1-6 | . | . | TRBV5-1
CASSIFRGYEQYF | TGTGCCAGTAGTATCTTCCGGGGATACGAGCAGTACTTC | TRBJ2-7 | . | . | TRBV19
CASSTLGGDTQYF | TGTGCCAGCAGCACCCTAGGGGGAGATACGCAGTATTTT | TRBJ2-3 | . | . | TRBV13
CASGLVRTGEQYF | TGTGCTAGTGGTTTGGTACGAACGGGCGAGCAGTACTTC | TRBJ2-7 | . | . | TRBV12-5
CARHSGLYNEQFF | TGTGCCCGTCACAGCGGCCTATACAATGAGCAGTTCTTC | TRBJ2-1 | . | . | TRBV21-1
CASSPLAGGLGEQFF | TGTGCCAGCAGCCCTCTAGCGGGGGGGCTCGGTGAGCAGTTCTTC | TRBJ2-1 | TRBD2 | . | TRBV11-2
CSVYGGTGYGYTF | TGCAGCGTCTATGGTGGGACAGGGTATGGCTACACCTTC | TRBJ1-2 | TRBD1 | . | TRBV29-1
CASSHNSYEQYF | TGTGCCAGCAGCCACAACTCCTACGAGCAGTACTTC | TRBJ2-7 | . | few | TRBV11-3
CAATSGSSYNSPLHF | TGTGCCGCAACCTCGGGGAGCTCCTATAATTCACCCCTCCACTTT | TRBJ1-6 | . | . | TRBV6-5
CASSIGRDQPQHF | TGTGCCAGTAGTATTGGCAGGGATCAGCCCCAGCATTTT | TRBJ1-5 | . | few | TRBV19
CSARDALTLHF | TGCAGTGCTAGAGATGCCCTCACCCTCCACTTT | TRBJ1-6 | . | . | TRBV20-1
CASSRLRGGAYEQYF | TGTGCCAGCAGCCGATTAAGGGGCGGGGCCTACGAGCAGTACTTC | TRBJ2-7 | . | . | TRBV11-3
CASSPGLAGGITDTQYF | TGCGCCAGCAGCCCGGGACTAGCGGGAGGGATCACAGATACGCAGTATTTT | TRBJ2-3 | TRBD2 | few | TRBV5-1
CAWGRAHNEQFF | TGTGCCTGGGGGAGGGCCCACAATGAGCAGTTCTTC | TRBJ2-1 | TRBD2 | . | TRBV30
CASSRTPGAGYEQYF | TGCGCCAGCAGCCGAACCCCAGGGGCGGGCTACGAGCAGTACTTC | TRBJ2-7 | . | . | TRBV4-3
CASSASPFKGGRNTEAFF | TGTGCCAGCAGCGCCTCACCCTTCAAGGGCGGAAGGAACACTGAAGCTTTCTTT | TRBJ1-1 | . | . | TRBV9
CAWTATGGGEKLFF | TGTGCCTGGACCGCCACAGGAGGCGGTGAAAAACTGTTTTTT | TRBJ1-4 | . | . | TRBV30
CASSSSAGALEQYF | TGTGCCAGCAGTTCCTCAGCGGGGGCTCTCGAGCAGTACTTC | TRBJ2-7 | TRBD2 | once | TRBV6-2/TRBV6-3
CASSTRTEAFF | TGTGCCAGCAGCACTCGGACTGAAGCTTTCTTT | TRBJ1-1 | . | . | TRBV28
CASSGTGRTQPQHF | TGTGCCAGCAGTGGGACAGGGCGGACCCAGCCCCAGCATTTT | TRBJ1-5 | TRBD1 | . | TRBV2
CASSLEGRGNTIYF | TGTGCTAGCAGCTTAGAGGGGAGAGGAAACACCATATATTTT | TRBJ1-3 | . | . | TRBV7-7
CASSQVSQLYNEQFF | TGTGCCAGCAGCCAAGTTTCCCAGCTCTACAATGAGCAGTTCTTC | TRBJ2-1 | . | once | TRBV3-1/TRBV3-2
CATSDGLGPYEQYF | TGTGCCACCAGTGACGGACTGGGCCCCTACGAGCAGTACTTC | TRBJ2-7 | . | . | TRBV24-1
CASSLGDTPAGNTIYF | TGCGCCAGCAGCCTGGGGGACACCCCTGCGGGAAACACCATATATTTT | TRBJ1-3 | . | . | TRBV5-1
CSVGGTGTILEEAFF | TGCAGCGTTGGGGGGACAGGGACAATACTGGAAGAAGCTTTCTTT | TRBJ1-1 | TRBD1 | . | TRBV29-1
CASSPLPVGGQGSSVEQFF | TGTGCCAGCTCACCACTGCCCGTCGGGGGACAGGGTAGTTCGGTCGAGCAGTTCTTC | TRBJ2-1 | TRBD1 | . | TRBV18
CASSEQGATAYEQYF | TGTGCCAGCAGTGAACAGGGGGCAACGGCCTACGAGCAGTACTTC | TRBJ2-7 | TRBD1 | . | TRBV6-1
CASRSQGNTEAFF | TGTGCCAGCAGGTCACAGGGAAACACTGAAGCTTTCTTT | TRBJ1-1 | . | once | TRBV2
CASRATQETQYF | TGTGCCAGCAGGGCCACCCAAGAGACCCAGTACTTC | TRBJ2-5 | . | . | TRBV2
CASSLIPETSSYNEQFF | TGTGCCAGCAGCTTAATCCCGGAGACTAGCTCCTACAATGAGCAGTTCTTC | TRBJ2-1 | . | . | TRBV11-2
CATSRDRSLRSYGYTF | TGTGCCACCAGCAGAGATCGATCGTTGAGGAGTTATGGCTACACCTTC | TRBJ1-2 | . | once | TRBV15
CASSVEGDTDTQYF | TGTGCCAGCAGCGTAGAAGGGGACACAGATACGCAGTATTTT | TRBJ2-3 | . | once | TRBV2
CASGGGGGAGEQFF | TGCGCCAGCGGCGGAGGCGGGGGGGCCGGGGAGCAGTTCTTC | TRBJ2-1 | TRBD2 | . | TRBV10-2
CASSLAVGANVLTF | TGCGCCAGCAGCTTGGCCGTTGGGGCCAACGTCCTGACTTTC | TRBJ2-6 | . | . | TRBV5-1
CASSLSTDTQYF | TGTGCCAGCAGTCTGAGCACAGATACGCAGTATTTT | TRBJ2-3 | . | . | TRBV28
CATSGSSYEQYF | TGTGCCACGTCCGGGAGTTCCTACGAGCAGTACTTC | TRBJ2-7 | . | . | TRBV6-5
CSGWFPGTDTQYF | TGCAGCGGCTGGTTCCCTGGCACAGATACGCAGTATTTT | TRBJ2-3 | . | . | TRBV29-1
CASSEGAGTTDF | TGTGCCAGCAGTGAAGGGGCGGGGACGACTGACTTC | TRBJ2-7 | . | few | TRBV2
CASSLLAGEQYF | TGCGCCAGCAGCCTCCTAGCGGGGGAGCAGTACTTC | TRBJ2-7 | TRBD2 | . | TRBV5-1
CASSLYPDRVAKNIQYF | TGTGCCAGCAGCCTATACCCGGACAGGGTGGCCAAAAACATTCAGTACTTC | TRBJ2-4 | TRBD1 | . | TRBV7-9
CAWSLGVSYQPQHF | TGTGCCTGGAGCCTAGGGGTCTCGTATCAGCCCCAGCATTTT | TRBJ1-5 | . | . | TRBV30
CASSLGGPMNTEAFF | TGTGCCAGCAGCTTAGGGGGTCCCATGAACACTGAAGCTTTCTTT | TRBJ1-1 | . | . | TRBV7-6
CASVGDRVFYGYTF | TGTGCCAGTGTAGGGGACAGGGTATTCTATGGCTACACCTTC | TRBJ1-2 | TRBD1 | . | TRBV7-9
CASSLAISDGGNEKLFF | TGTGCCAGCAGCTTGGCGATAAGCGACGGGGGAAATGAAAAACTGTTTTTT | TRBJ1-4 | . | . | TRBV5-4
CASSYMAGSQETQYF | TGTGCCAGCAGTTACATGGCGGGGTCGCAAGAGACCCAGTACTTC | TRBJ2-5 | . | . | TRBV6-2/TRBV6-3